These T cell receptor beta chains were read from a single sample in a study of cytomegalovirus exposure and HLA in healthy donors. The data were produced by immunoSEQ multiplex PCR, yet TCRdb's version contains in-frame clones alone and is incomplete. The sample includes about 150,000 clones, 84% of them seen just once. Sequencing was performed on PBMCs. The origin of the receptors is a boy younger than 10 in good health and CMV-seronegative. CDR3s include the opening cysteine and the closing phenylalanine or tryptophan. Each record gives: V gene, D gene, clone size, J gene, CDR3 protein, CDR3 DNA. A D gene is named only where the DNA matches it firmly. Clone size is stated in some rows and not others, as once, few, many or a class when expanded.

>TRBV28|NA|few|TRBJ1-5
CASSLVERSYSNQPQHF
TGTGCCAGCAGTTTAGTTGAGAGATCGTATAGCAATCAGCCCCAGCATTTT
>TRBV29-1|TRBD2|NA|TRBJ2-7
CSVSSGSEQYF
TGCAGCGTTTCTAGCGGGAGCGAGCAGTACTTC
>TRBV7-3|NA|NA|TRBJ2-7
CASSPVAGESYEQYF
TGTGCCAGCAGCCCCGTGGCAGGGGAGTCCTACGAGCAGTACTTC
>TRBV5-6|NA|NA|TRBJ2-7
CASSPSVLRRRIAYEQYF
TGTGCCAGCAGCCCCTCCGTTTTGAGGAGAAGAATTGCTTACGAGCAGTACTTC
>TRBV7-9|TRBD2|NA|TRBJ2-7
CASSLGTSAYEQYF
TGTGCCAGCAGCTTGGGGACTAGCGCGTACGAGCAGTACTTC
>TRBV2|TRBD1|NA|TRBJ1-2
CARGQVYYGYTF
TGTGCCAGAGGACAGGTTTACTATGGCTACACCTTC
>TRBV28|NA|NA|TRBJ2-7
CASSLRSSYEQYF
TGTGCCAGCAGTTTGAGGAGCTCCTACGAGCAGTACTTC
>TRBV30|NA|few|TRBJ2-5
CAWSVGGQETQYF
TGTGCCTGGAGCGTGGGGGGCCAAGAGACCCAGTACTTC
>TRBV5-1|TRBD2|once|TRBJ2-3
CASSLPGLAGVGDTQYF
TGCGCCAGCAGCCTACCGGGACTAGCGGGAGTGGGAGATACGCAGTATTTT
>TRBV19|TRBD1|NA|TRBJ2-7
CASSGDRFYEQYF
TGTGCCAGTAGTGGGGACAGATTCTACGAGCAGTACTTC
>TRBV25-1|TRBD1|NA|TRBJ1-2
CASSSLRTGYGYTF
TGTGCCAGCAGTTCCCTGAGGACAGGATATGGCTACACCTTC
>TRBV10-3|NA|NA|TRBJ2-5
CATADSPGETQYF
TGTGCCACCGCGGACAGCCCGGGAGAGACCCAGTACTTC
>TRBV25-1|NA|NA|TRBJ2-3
CASSFRSFDTDTQYF
TGTGCCAGCAGTTTTCGCAGTTTTGACACAGATACGCAGTATTTT
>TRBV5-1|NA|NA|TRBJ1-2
CASSLGGEFYTF
TGCGCCAGCAGCTTGGGGGGGGAATTCTACACCTTC
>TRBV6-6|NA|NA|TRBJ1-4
CASSYVTGEKLFF
TGTGCCAGCAGTTACGTGACGGGGGAAAAACTGTTTTTT
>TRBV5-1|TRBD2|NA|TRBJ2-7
CASSLGLAGGKAYEQYF
TGCGCCAGCAGCTTGGGATTAGCGGGAGGTAAAGCCTACGAGCAGTACTTC
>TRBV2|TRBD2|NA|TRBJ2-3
CASSEVAGGEDTQYF
TGTGCCAGCAGTGAAGTAGCGGGAGGCGAAGATACGCAGTATTTT
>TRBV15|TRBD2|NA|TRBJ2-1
CATSIRTSGSDEQFF
TGTGCCACCAGCATACGGACTAGCGGGAGCGATGAGCAGTTCTTC
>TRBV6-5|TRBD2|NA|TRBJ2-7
CASSSHPGREEPRPVF
TGTGCCAGCAGTTCCCATCCGGGGCGGGAGGAACCCCGACCTGTCTTC
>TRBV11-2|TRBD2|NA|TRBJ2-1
CASSSFPGGNYNEQFF
TGTGCCAGCAGCTCCTTTCCGGGAGGAAACTACAATGAGCAGTTCTTC
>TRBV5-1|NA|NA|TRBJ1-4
CASSLATGGEKLFF
TGCGCCAGCAGCTTGGCAACCGGGGGGGAAAAACTGTTTTTT
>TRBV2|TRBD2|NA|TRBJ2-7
CASSPHSGATYEQYF
TGTGCCAGCAGTCCCCATAGCGGGGCCACCTACGAGCAGTACTTC
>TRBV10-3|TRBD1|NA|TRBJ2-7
CAIQTGRTGVDEQYF
TGTGCCATCCAGACAGGCAGGACAGGGGTTGACGAGCAGTACTTC
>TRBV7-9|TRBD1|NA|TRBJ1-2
CASRSVGDREYYGYTF
TGTGCCAGCAGGAGCGTTGGGGACAGAGAATACTATGGCTACACCTTC
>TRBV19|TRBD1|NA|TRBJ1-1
CASSISRTGAAEAFF
TGTGCCAGTAGTATATCTAGGACAGGCGCGGCTGAAGCTTTCTTT
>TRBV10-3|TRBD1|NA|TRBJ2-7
CAISGTGGEQYF
TGTGCCATCAGTGGGACAGGGGGCGAGCAGTACTTC
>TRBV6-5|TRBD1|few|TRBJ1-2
CASTTGRGDYGYTF
TGTGCCAGCACGACAGGGCGAGGAGACTATGGCTACACCTTC